This T cell receptor (beta chain) was sequenced in a study of post-analysis software for immune sequencing data. As concerns this clonotype: What it binds is not known.

General study findings and limits: When the samples were clustered directly with F measure, those that had been prepared in the same batch showed strong co-clustering. Five or six TRBV segments, TRBV5-6, TRBV5-1 and TRBV20-1 among them, were found more frequent in patients than controls. Significantly lower normalized Chao1 diversity was found in patients with multiple sclerosis relative to controls.

Presence of unique molecular identifiers characterized the TCR beta cDNA libraries. Each batch of about 0.9 to 10 million T cells produced 400,000 to 650,000 cDNA molecules. MiXCR, run by TCRdb on the PCR reads, gives a single entry per CDR3 protein. The sample lists about 540,000 distinct CDR3 sequences, about a third occurring once. The J segment lost 5 bases and the V segment lost 4 bases, leaving 4 bases of the junction unmatched. Looked up from germline, CDR1 is LGHNA and CDR2 is YNFKEQ. CDR3 size: 16 residues. The receptor was derived from a girl between 2 and 17 years old with multiple sclerosis. This chain connects TRBV4-2 to TRBJ2-1; 14 bases align to TRBD2. The source material was blood. The CDR3 region has the DNA TGTGCCAGCAGCCCTGGGACTAGCGGGGGCAACAATGAGCAGTTCTTC. It translates to CASSPGTSGGNNEQFF.